Below are 23 T cell receptor beta chains sequenced from a single sample in a study of shared clonotypes between healthy human individuals. Profiled with immunoSEQ multiplex PCR; TCRdb holds only in-frame clones, not every one. The sample includes a few million clones, around 95% of them seen just once. Positive CCR7 selection of CD45RO-negative cells yielded the naive CD8 cells, and terminally differentiated effector memory CD45RA+ cells were excluded. Sequencing was carried out using naive CD8+ T cells from PBMCs. The source of these receptors is a man younger than 30 in good health. Some clones in this sample may be carry-over from other donors' samples.

The chain recombines TRBV19 with TRBJ2-1; D is possibly TRBD2 (5 bases). The CDR3 sequence is 16 residues long. V gave up 3 bases and J gave up 0 bases, with 12 bases separating them. CDR1 LNHDA and CDR2 SQIVND come from the germline V gene (reference sequence). The CDR3 loop reads CASSMVALSSYNEQFF. The CDR3 region has the DNA TGTGCCAGTAGTATGGTAGCGCTAAGCTCCTACAATGAGCAGTTCTTC. Complete variable domain (other parts from reference TRBV19 and TRBJ2-1): DGGITQSPKYLFRKEGQNVTLSCEQNLNHDAMYWYRQDPGQGLRLIYYSQIVNDFQKGDIAEGYSVSREKKESFPLTVTSAQKNPTAFYLCASSMVALSSYNEQFFGPGTRLTVL.

V gene TRBV28 combines with J gene TRBJ2-7; D may match TRBD1 or TRBD2 (10 bases each). Trimming took off 1 base at V and 1 base at J, with 29 bases between the two ends. Germline CDR1 and CDR2: MDHEN and SYDVKM. This CDR3 region has 21 residues. CDR3 sequence: CASSLLLDRGSSGRPSYEQYF. The CDR3, as DNA: TGTGCCAGCAGTTTATTACTGGACAGGGGGAGTAGCGGGAGGCCTTCCTACGAGCAGTACTTC.

The V call is TRBV7-8, the J call TRBJ2-2; the D gene is possibly TRBD2 (6 bases). CDR1 and CDR2 (germline): SGHVS, FQNEAQ. V was clipped by 4 bases and J by 6 bases, with 12 bases between them. This CDR3 is built from 14 residues. The CDR3 nucleotides read TGTGCCAGCAGCTCCCCGCGGGGACCCGGGGAGCTGTTTTTT. Protein: CASSSPRGPGELFF. Full variable domain (remainder filled in from reference TRBV7-8 and TRBJ2-2): GAGVSQSPRYKVAKRGQDVALRCDPISGHVSLFWYQQALGQGPEFLTYFQNEAQLDKSGLPSDRFFAERPEGSVSTLKIQRTQQEDSAVYLCASSSPRGPGELFFGEGSRLTVL.

Details on this clone: Other DNA sequences in this specimen translate into the identical CDR3. The chain employs TRBV27 and TRBJ1-3; possibly TRBD1 for D (6 bases). This CDR3 contains 14 residues. Trimming stripped 3 bases from V and 1 base from J, with 7 bases between. In germline, CDR1 is MNHEY, CDR2 SMNVEV (reference sequence). The chain's CDR3 is CASSFRGSGNTIYF. Written as DNA, the CDR3 is TGTGCCAGCAGTTTTAGGGGGTCTGGAAACACCATATATTTT.

The chain combines TRBV4-2 with TRBJ2-7; D might be TRBD2 (6 bases). The V end was cut by 1 base, the J end by 7 bases, with 20 bases between. Germline V gives CDR1 LGHNA, CDR2 YNFKEQ. This CDR3 spans 16 amino acids. The CDR3 coding sequence is TGTGCCAGCAGCCAAGGTGGGCAGACTAGTCCTTGGGAGCAGTACTTC. Residues: CASSQGGQTSPWEQYF.

In its sample, this clone was seen once. The rearrangement joins TRBV6-4 to TRBJ2-1; possibly TRBD2 for D (5 bases). Trimming removed 2 bases at V and 0 bases at J, with 8 bases between. The CDR3 consists of 15 residues. Germline-derived CDR1 and CDR2 are MRHNA and SNTAGT. The CDR3 DNA sequence: TGTGCCAGCAGTGACATAGGGAGCTCCTACAATGAGCAGTTCTTC. It yields the protein CASSDIGSSYNEQFF.

About this clone itself: Other nucleotide sequences from this sample produce the same CDR3. This chain uses TRBV11-2 with TRBJ2-5; no clear D. With 1 base removed from V and 1 base from J, the gap between germline ends came to 1 base. Germline loops: CDR1 SGHAT, CDR2 FQNNGV. This CDR3 spans 12 amino acids. This CDR3 is CASSLGQETQYF. The CDR3 DNA reads as TGTGCCAGCAGCTTAGGCCAAGAGACCCAGTACTTC. Variable domain in full (rest from reference TRBV11-2 and TRBJ2-5): EAGVAQSPRYKIIEKRQSVAFWCNPISGHATLYWYQQILGQGPKLLIQFQNNGVVDDSQLPKDRFSAERLKGVDSTLKIQPAKLEDSAVYLCASSLGQETQYFGPGTRLLVL.

This clone has a single count. The chain carries TRBV4-1 and TRBJ2-7; 11 bases are shared with TRBD2. CDR3 length: 17 residues. The germline V gene encodes CDR1 MGHRA and CDR2 YSYEKL. Trimming took 0 bases from V and 4 from J; bases not matched to a gene: 8. The CDR3, as DNA: TGCGCCAGCAGCCAAGATAACATAGCGGGAGGGCTATACGAGCAGTACTTC. Translation gives CASSQDNIAGGLYEQYF.

The genes are TRBV11-3 and TRBJ2-7; no firm D call. This CDR3 contains 14 residues. The V end was cut by 2 bases, the J end by 3 bases, with 11 bases between. Germline lookup yields CDR1 SGHNT and CDR2 YENEEA. The CDR3 spells CASSLPASIYEQYF. The CDR3 DNA reads TGTGCCAGCAGCTTACCGGCAAGCATCTACGAGCAGTACTTC.

This clone was seen only once. V usage is TRBV5-1 and J usage is TRBJ1-1; no firm D call. This CDR3 contains 14 residues. Germline assignment: CDR1 SGHRS and CDR2 YFSETQ. V lost 2 bases to trimming and J lost 5 bases, with 13 bases between them. This CDR3 is CASSFRPEGTEAFF. The CDR3 DNA reads as TGCGCCAGCAGCTTCAGACCGGAAGGGACTGAAGCTTTCTTT. The complete variable domain, with remaining parts taken from reference TRBV5-1 and TRBJ1-1, reads KAGVTQTPRYLIKTRGQQVTLSCSPISGHRSVSWYQQTPGQGLQFLFEYFSETQRNKGNFPGRFSGRQFSNSRSEMNVSTLELGDSALYLCASSFRPEGTEAFFGQGTRLTVV.

This sequence joins TRBV12-5 and TRBJ2-5; a weak D match, TRBD2 (6 bases). V shed 6 bases and J shed 5 bases, with 16 bases lying between them. Germline assignment: CDR1 LGHNT and CDR2 FRNRAP. The CDR3 length is 14 residues. The CDR3 reads CASGRDLSRETQYF. DNA of the CDR3: TGTGCTAGTGGACGGGACTTGAGCCGGGAGACCCAGTACTTC.

The genes are TRBV9 and TRBJ2-5; D ambiguous. Germline loops: CDR1 SGDLS, CDR2 YYNGEE. The CDR3 has 13 residues. V dropped 4 bases and J dropped 3 bases, with 10 bases sitting between them. CDR3 DNA sequence: TGTGCCAGCAGCCTAGGGTGGAAAGAGACCCAGTACTTC. It yields the protein CASSLGWKETQYF.

The count of this clone is one. The gene calls are TRBV27 and TRBJ2-1, with 8 bases that match TRBD1. CDR3 length: 13 amino acids. The germline V gene has CDR1 MNHEY and CDR2 SMNVEV (reference sequence). V lost 7 bases to trimming and J lost 8 bases; unmatched junction nucleotides: 7. DNA for the CDR3: TGTGCCAGCACCGGACAGGGAAGTTATGAGCAGTTCTTC. The encoded protein is CASTGQGSYEQFF.

The chain links TRBV15 to TRBJ2-7; possibly TRBD2 for D (5 bases). The CDR3 consists of 15 residues. In germline, CDR1 is LNHNV, CDR2 YYDKDF (reference sequence). The ends were cut back, 4 bases at V and 0 bases at J, with 13 bases in the middle. The CDR3 nucleotides are TGTGCCACCAGCACAACCCCGGACTCCTCCTACGAGCAGTACTTC. It translates to CATSTTPDSSYEQYF.

The chain carries TRBV27 and TRBJ2-7; TRBD1 might be the D (6 bases). Trimming took 6 bases from V and 2 from J, leaving 14 bases between them. Looked up from germline, CDR1 is MNHEY and CDR2 is SMNVEV (reference sequence). The CDR3 contains 14 residues. CDR3 bases: TGTGCCAGCAGAGGTAACAGGGTTCCCTACGAGCAGTACTTC. Its protein is CASRGNRVPYEQYF.

The chain is built from TRBV28 and TRBJ2-5; D remains unclear. Germline-derived CDR1 and CDR2 are MDHEN and SYDVKM. Trimming removed 2 bases from V and 4 bases from J, with 14 bases in between. The CDR3 contains 15 residues. The CDR3 loop is CASSLTGASGETQYF. The CDR3, as DNA: TGTGCCAGCAGTTTAACCGGTGCATCGGGAGAGACCCAGTACTTC.

This rearrangement joins TRBV5-1 to TRBJ2-1; a possible D gene is TRBD2 (5 bases). The germline V and J ends were trimmed by 4 bases and 6 bases, with 8 bases remaining between them. Germline loops: CDR1 SGHRS, CDR2 YFSETQ. CDR3 size: 12 residues. The CDR3 protein is CASSAGSNEQFF. In nucleotides, the CDR3 is TGCGCCAGCAGCGCGGGTTCCAATGAGCAGTTCTTC. The full variable domain, with the rest looked up from reference TRBV5-1 and TRBJ2-1, is KAGVTQTPRYLIKTRGQQVTLSCSPISGHRSVSWYQQTPGQGLQFLFEYFSETQRNKGNFPGRFSGRQFSNSRSEMNVSTLELGDSALYLCASSAGSNEQFFGPGTRLTVL.

J is TRBJ1-1 and V is TRBV6-5; D unclear. The CDR3 is made up of 13 amino acids. The ends were cut back, 5 bases at V and 1 base at J, with 8 bases in the middle. Per the germline V gene, CDR1 is MNHEY and CDR2 is SVGAGI. Here the CDR3 reads CASSQAPNTEAFF. The CDR3 DNA follows: TGTGCCAGCAGTCAGGCACCGAACACTGAAGCTTTCTTT.

The rearrangement links TRBV9 to TRBJ2-2; unclear D gene. The germline V and J ends were trimmed by 3 bases and 6 bases, with 9 bases remaining between them. There are 13 residues in the CDR3. Germline CDR1 is SGDLS and CDR2 is YYNGEE. The CDR3 sequence: CASSAFRAGELFF. CDR3 sequence (DNA): TGTGCCAGCAGCGCTTTCCGCGCCGGGGAGCTGTTTTTT.

A note on this clone: This may come from a read error, since a much larger clone is one base off. This CDR3 is also generated by other DNA sequences in the sample. V gene TRBV11-2 combines with J gene TRBJ2-7; D might be TRBD1 (5 bases). Germline V gene lookup returns CDR1 SGHAT and CDR2 FQNNGV. This CDR3 has 13 residues. V was pared by 1 base and J by 2 bases, with 6 bases between. The CDR3 is CASSLGQTYEQYF. The DNA of the CDR3 is TGTGCCAGCAGCTTAGGACAGACCTACGAGCAGTACTTC. Filled out from reference TRBV11-2 and TRBJ2-7, the complete variable domain reads EAGVAQSPRYKIIEKRQSVAFWCNPISGHATLYWYQQILGQGPKLLIQFQNNGVVDDSQLPKDRFSAERLKGVDSTLKIQPAKLEDSAVYLCASSLGQTYEQYFGPGTRLTVT.

This chain joins TRBV27 and TRBJ2-1, with D perhaps TRBD1 (5 bases). The germline CDR1 and CDR2 sequences are MNHEY and SMNVEV (reference sequence). The CDR3 covers 14 residues. The V gene lost 4 bases and the J gene lost 6 bases, with 13 bases spanning the gap. This CDR3 reads CASSWGQQGNEQFF. The CDR3 DNA follows: TGTGCCAGCAGTTGGGGCCAGCAGGGCAATGAGCAGTTCTTC.

This clone was detected only once. The chain carries TRBV25-1 and TRBJ2-6; 7 bases are a match to TRBD1. The CDR3 is made up of 16 amino acids. V dropped 8 bases and J dropped 0; count of bases not matched to a gene: 7. Germline CDR1 MGHDK, CDR2 SYGVNS. CDR3 protein: CASRWTGGSGANVLTF. The CDR3 coding sequence is TGTGCCAGCCGATGGACAGGAGGCTCTGGGGCCAACGTCCTGACTTTC.

V is TRBV15 and J is TRBJ1-2, with TRBD1 as a possible D gene (5 bases). The germline V gene has CDR1 LNHNV and CDR2 YYDKDF (reference sequence). V was cut by 4 bases and J by 3 bases, with 12 bases left in between. CDR3 size: 14 residues. This CDR3 reads CATSTLGQDYGYTF. The CDR3 coding sequence is TGTGCCACCAGCACCCTGGGGCAGGACTATGGCTACACCTTC.